The TCR beta chain under discussion was sequenced for a study of T cells after somatic rescue of genetic block. The data were produced by immunoSEQ multiplex PCR, yet TCRdb's version contains in-frame clones alone and is incomplete. The sample has roughly 65,000 clones, 85% to 95% seen once. This clonotype was obtained from a middle-aged man. The sample taken for sequencing was peripheral blood mononuclear cells (PBMCs).

The chain's CDR3 is CAWRGEYYGYTF. DNA of the CDR3: TGTGCCTGGAGGGGGGAATACTATGGCTACACCTTC. This chain uses TRBV30 with TRBJ1-2, with D perhaps matching TRBD1 (5 bases). The germline V gene has CDR1 GTSNPN and CDR2 SVGIG (reference sequence). The CDR3 loop spans 12 amino acids. Trimming removed 3 bases from V and 3 bases from J, with 8 bases in between.